These 27 T cell receptor beta chains originate from one sample sequenced in a study of monozygotic twins with inflammatory bowel disease (dated by TCRdb to between 2018 and 2020). Libraries came from 5' RACE. Sequencer: Illumina HiSeq 2500. TCRdb reprocessed the reads, and each CDR3 protein sequence is entered once, without DNA. This sample's records show roughly 120,000 distinct CDR3 sequences. Approximately 13% of the sample goes to the ten largest clones. The sequenced material came from blood. The receptor set was obtained from a human donor with ulcerative colitis or Crohn's disease, or a healthy co-twin of an affected twin (not recorded which).

This chain uses TRBV5-1 with TRBJ2-7. The CDR3 is made up of 13 amino acids. Germline V lookup: CDR1 SGHRS, CDR2 YFSETQ. CDR3 region: CASSFLTGYEQYF. Based on the CDR3 plus reference TRBV5-1 and TRBJ2-7, the full variable domain is KAGVTQTPRYLIKTRGQQVTLSCSPISGHRSVSWYQQTPGQGLQFLFEYFSETQRNKGNFPGRFSGRQFSNSRSEMNVSTLELGDSALYLCASSFLTGYEQYFGPGTRLTVT.

V is TRBV6-5 and J is TRBJ2-3; the TCRdb call, TRBD2, lacks DNA for checking. The CDR3 has 12 residues. Looked up from germline, CDR1 is MNHEY and CDR2 is SVGAGI. The CDR3 is CATASGPDTQYF.

The J gene is TRBJ1-2, the V gene TRBV4-3; the TCRdb D gene call, TRBD1, has no DNA to confirm it. Per germline, CDR1 LGHNA and CDR2 YSLEER. This CDR3 contains 13 residues. The CDR3 sequence: CASSLGTGGGYTF.

J is TRBJ2-3 and V is TRBV4-2; TCRdb's D call, TRBD2, is unchecked because there is no DNA. This CDR3 has 14 amino acids. Germline values: CDR1 LGHNA, CDR2 YNFKEQ. The CDR3 loop is CASKRGYSTDTQYF.

The chain joins TRBV2 to TRBJ2-5. This CDR3 is 13 amino acids long. Germline-derived CDR1 and CDR2 are SNHLY and FYNNEI. Here the CDR3 reads CASSVLDGETQYF.

The chain recombines TRBV4-1 with TRBJ1-6. The CDR3 is 15 residues long. The germline CDR1 and CDR2 sequences are MGHRA and YSYEKL. CDR3: CASSQDQMTHSPLHF.

The chain couples TRBV12-3 or TRBV12-4 to TRBJ1-5; the D call of TRBD1 rests on TCRdb alone, since no DNA is present to check it. The CDR3 contains 15 residues. The CDR3 loop reads CASSLSNRAYQPQHF.

The chain carries TRBV21-1 and TRBJ2-3; with no DNA, the TCRdb D assignment of TRBD2 cannot be verified. TRBV21-1 is a listed pseudogene. CDR3 length: 15 amino acids. CDR3 loop: CASSKDGRATDTQYF.

The chain has TRBV6-2 or TRBV6-3 and TRBJ2-7; TCRdb returns TRBD1, unconfirmable since there is no DNA. The CDR3 runs 16 residues. Per the germline V gene, CDR1 is MNHEY and CDR2 is SVGEGT. CDR3 amino acids: CASRERAGTGSYEQYF.

The CDR3 region is CASSLADRANYGYTF. This rearrangement joins TRBV7-9 to TRBJ1-2; the D gene TCRdb calls, TRBD1, cannot be checked with no DNA. The CDR3 extends over 15 amino acids. Germline CDR1 SEHNR, CDR2 FQNEAQ (reference sequence). Using reference TRBV7-9 and TRBJ1-2 for the parts outside the CDR3, the full variable domain is DTGVSQNPRHKITKRGQNVTFRCDPISEHNRLYWYRQTLGQGPEFLTYFQNEAQLEKSRLLSDRFSAERPKGSFSTLEIQRTEQGDSAMYLCASSLADRANYGYTFGSGTRLTVV.

The chain uses TRBV3-1 and TRBJ1-5. CDR3 length equals 12 residues. Germline V CDR1 and CDR2: LGHDT, YNNKEL (reference sequence). The CDR3: CASSPWEGPQHF.

The chain has TRBV11-1 and TRBJ2-5; TCRdb calls TRBD1, which cannot be checked without DNA. CDR1 and CDR2 from the germline V gene are SGHAT and FQDESV (reference sequence). The CDR3 loop spans 15 amino acids. The CDR3 region is CASSLSRGIQETQYF.

The rearrangement links TRBV7-9 to TRBJ1-6. Germline values: CDR1 SEHNR, CDR2 FQNEAQ (reference sequence). The CDR3 totals 12 residues. The CDR3 region is CASSVGDSPLHF.

The chain joins TRBV6-6 to TRBJ2-3. Germline CDR1 is MNHNY and CDR2 is SVGAGI (reference sequence). CDR3 length: 14 amino acids. CDR3 protein: CASSYLVWTDTQYF.

This chain connects TRBV12-3 or TRBV12-4 to TRBJ1-2; TCRdb selects TRBD1, and the lack of DNA leaves this call unchecked. The CDR3 has 12 residues. The CDR3 protein is CASSLSRDFYTF.

This chain connects TRBV4-2 to TRBJ1-1. This CDR3 spans 15 amino acids. Germline V gives CDR1 LGHNA, CDR2 YNFKEQ. CDR3 region: CASSHEKGRNTEAFF.

J is TRBJ2-5 and V is TRBV3-1. The CDR3 is 13 amino acids. Germline V gene lookup returns CDR1 LGHDT and CDR2 YNNKEL (reference sequence). The CDR3 here is CASSPLRQETQYF.

The chain links TRBV9 to TRBJ2-1; there is no DNA to check the TCRdb D call of TRBD1. CDR3 length: 21 residues. Germline V CDR1 and CDR2: SGDLS, YYNGEE. CDR3: CASSNQIVGQGTMGSYNEQFF. The full variable domain, in which reference TRBV9 and TRBJ2-1 provide the parts outside the CDR3, is DSGVTQTPKHLITATGQRVTLRCSPRSGDLSVYWYQQSLDQGLQFLIQYYNGEERAKGNILERFSAQQFPDLHSELNLSSLELGDSALYFCASSNQIVGQGTMGSYNEQFFGPGTRLTVL.

The CDR3 loop is CASSVATYTDTQYF. The J gene is TRBJ2-3, the V gene TRBV9. CDR3 size: 14 residues. Germline CDR1 SGDLS, CDR2 YYNGEE.

V usage is TRBV5-1 and J usage is TRBJ2-2; TCRdb gives TRBD2 as the D gene, but with no DNA this cannot be confirmed. In germline, CDR1 is SGHRS, CDR2 YFSETQ. This CDR3 comprises 14 residues. This CDR3 reads CASSLLAGDGELFF. Combining the CDR3 with reference TRBV5-1 and TRBJ2-2 gives the whole variable domain KAGVTQTPRYLIKTRGQQVTLSCSPISGHRSVSWYQQTPGQGLQFLFEYFSETQRNKGNFPGRFSGRQFSNSRSEMNVSTLELGDSALYLCASSLLAGDGELFFGEGSRLTVL.

The rearrangement joins TRBV19 to TRBJ1-1. The V gene's germline CDR1 is LNHDA and CDR2 SQIVND (reference sequence). The CDR3 sequence is 12 residues long. CDR3 sequence reads: CASSIDRTEAFF.

This sequence joins TRBV25-1 and TRBJ2-3; without DNA, the TCRdb call of TRBD1 cannot be checked. CDR3 length equals 15 residues. Germline lookup yields CDR1 MGHDK and CDR2 SYGVNS. This chain's CDR3 is CASRGTGGKGGTQYF.

Here the CDR3 reads CASSPTGQGGNYGYTF. This rearrangement joins TRBV6-4 to TRBJ1-2; TCRdb names TRBD1, which stays unverified in the absence of DNA. The V gene's germline CDR1 is MRHNA and CDR2 SNTAGT. The length of the CDR3 is 16 residues.

The chain couples TRBV5-1 to TRBJ2-1; TCRdb's D call, TRBD1, is unchecked because there is no DNA. This CDR3 comprises 16 residues. Germline V CDR1 and CDR2: SGHRS, YFSETQ. The CDR3 spells CASSLFQGAGDNEQFF.

The chain's CDR3 is CASSQDPAGGPSYNEQFF. J is TRBJ2-1 and V is TRBV4-3; lacking DNA, the TRBD2 call made by TCRdb goes unchecked. The germline gives CDR1 LGHNA, CDR2 YSLEER. This CDR3 region has 18 residues.

The rearrangement joins TRBV29-1 to TRBJ2-1; TCRdb reports TRBD2, a call that lacks DNA to check it against. CDR3 length: 14 residues. CDR1 SQVTM and CDR2 ANQGSEA come from the germline V gene. The CDR3 reads CSVGLAGGPDEQFF.

The rearrangement joins TRBV13 to TRBJ2-7; no DNA is available, so the TRBD1 call from TCRdb remains unchecked. The CDR3 runs to 14 residues. CDR1 PRHDT and CDR2 FYEKMQ come from the germline V gene (reference sequence). CDR3 region: CASSTDSPSYEQYF.